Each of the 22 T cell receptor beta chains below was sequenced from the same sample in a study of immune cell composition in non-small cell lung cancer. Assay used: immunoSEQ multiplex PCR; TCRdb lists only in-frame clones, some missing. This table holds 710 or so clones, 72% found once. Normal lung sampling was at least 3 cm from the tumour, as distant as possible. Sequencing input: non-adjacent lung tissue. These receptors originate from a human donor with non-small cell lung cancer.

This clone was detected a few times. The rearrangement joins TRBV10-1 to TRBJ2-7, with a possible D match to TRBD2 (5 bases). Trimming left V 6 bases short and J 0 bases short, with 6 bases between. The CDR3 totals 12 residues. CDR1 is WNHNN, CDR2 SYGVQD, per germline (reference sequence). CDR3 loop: CASSGDSYEQYF. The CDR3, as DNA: TGCGCCAGCAGCGGGGACTCCTACGAGCAGTACTTC.

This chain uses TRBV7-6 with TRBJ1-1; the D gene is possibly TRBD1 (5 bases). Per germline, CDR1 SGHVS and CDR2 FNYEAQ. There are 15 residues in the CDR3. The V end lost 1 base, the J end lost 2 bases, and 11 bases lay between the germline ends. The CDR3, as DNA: TGTGCCAGCAGCTTAGGACCGGGGGTCAACACTGAAGCTTTCTTT. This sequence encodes CASSLGPGVNTEAFF. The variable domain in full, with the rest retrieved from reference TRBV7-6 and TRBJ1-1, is GAGVSQSPRYKVTKRGQDVALRCDPISGHVSLYWYRQALGQGPEFLTYFNYEAQQDKSGLPNDRFSAERPEGSISTLTIQRTEQRDSAMYRCASSLGPGVNTEAFFGQGTRLTVV.

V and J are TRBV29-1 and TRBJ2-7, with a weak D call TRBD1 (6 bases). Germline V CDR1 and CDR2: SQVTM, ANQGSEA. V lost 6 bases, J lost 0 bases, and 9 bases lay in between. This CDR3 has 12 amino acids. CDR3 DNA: TGCAGCGTACGGACAGACTCCTACGAGCAGTACTTC. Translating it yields CSVRTDSYEQYF.

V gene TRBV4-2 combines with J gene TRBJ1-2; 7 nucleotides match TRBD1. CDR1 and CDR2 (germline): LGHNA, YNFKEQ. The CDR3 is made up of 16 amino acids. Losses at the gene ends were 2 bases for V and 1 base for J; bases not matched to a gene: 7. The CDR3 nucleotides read TGTGCCAGCAGCCAAATCAAGGGGACAGATAACTATGGCTACACCTTC. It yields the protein CASSQIKGTDNYGYTF.

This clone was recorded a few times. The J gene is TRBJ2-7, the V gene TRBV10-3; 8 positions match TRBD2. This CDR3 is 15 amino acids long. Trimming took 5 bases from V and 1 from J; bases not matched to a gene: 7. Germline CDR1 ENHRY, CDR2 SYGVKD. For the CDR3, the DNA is TGTGCCATCAGTCAGAGCGGGAGCCAATCCTACGAGCAGTACTTC. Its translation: CAISQSGSQSYEQYF.

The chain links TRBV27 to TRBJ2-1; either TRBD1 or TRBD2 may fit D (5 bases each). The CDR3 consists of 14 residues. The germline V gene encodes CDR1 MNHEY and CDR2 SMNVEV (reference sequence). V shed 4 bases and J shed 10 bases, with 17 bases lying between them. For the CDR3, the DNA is TGTGCCAGCAGTTCCGGCCTAGGTTGGGACGAGCAGTTCTTC. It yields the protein CASSSGLGWDEQFF.

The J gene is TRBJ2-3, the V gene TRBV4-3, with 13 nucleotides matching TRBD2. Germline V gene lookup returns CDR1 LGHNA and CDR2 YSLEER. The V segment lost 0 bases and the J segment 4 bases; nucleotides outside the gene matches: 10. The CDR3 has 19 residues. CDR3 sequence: CASSQDLTSGRAISDTQYF. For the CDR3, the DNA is TGCGCCAGCAGCCAAGATCTCACTAGCGGGAGGGCCATTTCAGATACGCAGTATTTT.

This CDR3 is CASSIRPGEGLETQYF. In DNA, the CDR3 is TGTGCCAGTAGTATAAGGCCAGGGGAGGGGTTGGAGACCCAGTACTTC. V usage is TRBV19 and J usage is TRBJ2-5, with TRBD2 as a possible D gene (7 bases). CDR1 and CDR2 (germline): LNHDA, SQIVND (reference sequence). The CDR3 covers 16 residues. The ends were cut back, 2 bases at V and 5 bases at J, with 18 bases in the middle.

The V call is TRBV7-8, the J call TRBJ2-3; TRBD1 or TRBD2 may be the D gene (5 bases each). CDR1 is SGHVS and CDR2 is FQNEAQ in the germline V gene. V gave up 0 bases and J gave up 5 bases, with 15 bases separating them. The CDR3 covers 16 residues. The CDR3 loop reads CASSLAGTVNGDTQYF. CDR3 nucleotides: TGTGCCAGCAGCTTAGCGGGGACGGTAAACGGAGATACGCAGTATTTT.

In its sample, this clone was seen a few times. CDR3 nucleotides: TGCGCCAGCAGCCAAGAAAACCAAGAGACCCAGTACTTC. The encoded protein is CASSQENQETQYF. The chain carries TRBV4-1 and TRBJ2-5; D not resolved. Between the trimmed V and J ends, which lost 0 bases and 0 bases, there was a span of 2 bases. This CDR3 has 13 amino acids. Germline V CDR1 and CDR2: MGHRA, YSYEKL.

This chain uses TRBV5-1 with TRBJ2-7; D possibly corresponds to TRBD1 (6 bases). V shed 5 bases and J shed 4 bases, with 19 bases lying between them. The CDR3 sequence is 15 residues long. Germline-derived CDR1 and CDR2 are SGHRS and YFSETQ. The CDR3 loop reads CASSTTGLGGYEQYF. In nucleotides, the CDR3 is TGCGCCAGCAGTACTACAGGGTTAGGAGGTTACGAGCAGTACTTC. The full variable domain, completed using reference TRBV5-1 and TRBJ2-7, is KAGVTQTPRYLIKTRGQQVTLSCSPISGHRSVSWYQQTPGQGLQFLFEYFSETQRNKGNFPGRFSGRQFSNSRSEMNVSTLELGDSALYLCASSTTGLGGYEQYFGPGTRLTVT.

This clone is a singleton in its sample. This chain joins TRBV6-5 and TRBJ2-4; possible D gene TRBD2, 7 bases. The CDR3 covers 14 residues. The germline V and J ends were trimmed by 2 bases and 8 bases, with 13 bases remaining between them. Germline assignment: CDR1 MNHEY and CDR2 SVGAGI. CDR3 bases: TGTGCCAGCAGTTACAGGGGGGCGGGGGACATTCAGTACTTC. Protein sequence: CASSYRGAGDIQYF.

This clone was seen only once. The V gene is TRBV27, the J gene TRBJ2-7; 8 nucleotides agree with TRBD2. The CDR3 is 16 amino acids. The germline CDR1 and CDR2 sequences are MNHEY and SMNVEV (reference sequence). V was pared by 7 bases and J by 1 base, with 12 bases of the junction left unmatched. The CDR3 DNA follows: TGTGCCAGCAAAGCTGGATGGGAGCGGGGGTCCTACGAGCAGTACTTC. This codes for CASKAGWERGSYEQYF.

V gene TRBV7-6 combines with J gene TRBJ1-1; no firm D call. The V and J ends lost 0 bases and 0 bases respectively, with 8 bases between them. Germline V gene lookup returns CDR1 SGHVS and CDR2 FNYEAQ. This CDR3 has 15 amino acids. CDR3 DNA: TGTGCCAGCAGCTTAGCGTCCCAAATGAACACTGAAGCTTTCTTT. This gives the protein CASSLASQMNTEAFF.

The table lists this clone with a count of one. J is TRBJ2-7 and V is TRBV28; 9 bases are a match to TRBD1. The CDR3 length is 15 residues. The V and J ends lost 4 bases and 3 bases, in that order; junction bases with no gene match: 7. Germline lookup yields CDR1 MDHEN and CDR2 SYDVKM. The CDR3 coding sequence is TGTGCCAGCAGTTCCCCTGGGACAGGGCTCTACGAGCAGTACTTC. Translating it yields CASSSPGTGLYEQYF.

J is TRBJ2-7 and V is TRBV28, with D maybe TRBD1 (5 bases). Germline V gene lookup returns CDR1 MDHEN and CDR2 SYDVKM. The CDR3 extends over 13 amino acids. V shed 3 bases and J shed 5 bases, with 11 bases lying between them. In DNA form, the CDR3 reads TGTGCCAGCAGTTTGACAAGACAGAACGAGCAGTACTTC. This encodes CASSLTRQNEQYF.

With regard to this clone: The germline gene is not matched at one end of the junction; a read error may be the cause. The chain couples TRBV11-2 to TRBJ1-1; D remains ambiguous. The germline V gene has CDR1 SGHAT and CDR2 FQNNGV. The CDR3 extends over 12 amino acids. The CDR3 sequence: CASSPRVPEVCF. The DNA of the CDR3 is TGTGCCAGCAGCCCCCGGGTCCCAGAAGTCTGTTTT.

The CDR3: CATSSSRSRGYGYTF. The CDR3, as DNA: TGTGCCACCAGCAGTTCAAGATCCCGGGGCTATGGCTACACCTTC. J is TRBJ1-2 and V is TRBV15; D remains ambiguous. The CDR3 has 15 amino acids. CDR1 and CDR2 (germline): LNHNV, YYDKDF (reference sequence). V dropped 3 bases and J dropped 4 bases, with 15 bases sitting between them.

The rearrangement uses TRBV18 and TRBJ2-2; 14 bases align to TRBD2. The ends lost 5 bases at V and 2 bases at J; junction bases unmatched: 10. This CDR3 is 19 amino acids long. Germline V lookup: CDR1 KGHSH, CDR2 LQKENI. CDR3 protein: CASSLDRTSGRTNTGELFF. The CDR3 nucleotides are TGTGCCAGCTCATTGGACAGGACTAGCGGGAGGACTAACACCGGGGAGCTGTTTTTT.

The CDR3 DNA sequence: TGTGCCAGCATTAGGGGGACTTACAATCAGCCCCAGCATTTT. Translation gives CASIRGTYNQPQHF. This rearrangement joins TRBV28 to TRBJ1-5, with D possibly matching TRBD1 (6 bases). Trimming stripped 7 bases from V and 3 bases from J, with 13 bases between. The CDR3 totals 14 residues. Germline assignment: CDR1 MDHEN and CDR2 SYDVKM.

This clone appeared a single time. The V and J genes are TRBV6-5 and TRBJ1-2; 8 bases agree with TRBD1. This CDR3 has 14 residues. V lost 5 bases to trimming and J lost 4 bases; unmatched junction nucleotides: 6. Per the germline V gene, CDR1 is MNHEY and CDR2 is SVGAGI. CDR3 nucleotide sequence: TGTGCCAGCAGTCAGTCTGGACAGGGCTATGGCTACACCTTC. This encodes CASSQSGQGYGYTF.

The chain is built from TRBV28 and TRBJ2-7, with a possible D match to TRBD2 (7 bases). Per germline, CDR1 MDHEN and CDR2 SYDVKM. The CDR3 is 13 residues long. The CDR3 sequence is CAGAGGAPYEQYF. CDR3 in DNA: TGTGCTGGTGCTGGGGGGGCCCCCTACGAGCAGTACTTC.